This T cell receptor beta chain originates from a study of blood T cell repertoires in COVID-19 (TCRdb year 2020). A note on the overall study: The collaborator samples originated in the United States, Italy and Spain and spanned the acute and convalescent phases of COVID-19. Samples came from the ongoing ImmuneRACE study (first 160 participants) plus 1,254 subjects from 6 global collaborators. Nearly every sample came with metadata listing a de-identified subject ID, COVID-19 status, age in years and sex. The material from the prospective study consisted of cDNA or gDNA derived from T cells, B-cell-depleted T cells, or PBMCs. Where available, HLA class I and class II types were obtained from metadata supplied by the sample provider rather than from assay-based typing. Subjects who had been exposed to COVID-19, were actively infected with it, or had recovered from it provided the deeply sampled blood TCRbeta repertoires that made up the dataset. The repertoires were released in a freely available public database intended as a resource for research on the immune response to SARS-CoV-2.

For this clone: The specificity of this receptor is unknown. Per-nucleotide qualities are absent, and no much larger clonotype sits a single base away.

TCRbeta CDR3 regions were amplified from genomic DNA using the immunoSEQ Assay, a bias-controlled multiplex PCR. As for the authors' bioinformatics: The number of nucleated cells in each sample was estimated by amplification of reference gene primers within the assay. To quantify the absolute abundance of each unique TCRbeta CDR3 rearrangement, sequence reads were collapsed and filtered. Productive Simpson clonality was computed per sample as the square root of Simpson's diversity index over productive rearrangements. In its TCRdb copy, this immuneACCESS table keeps in-frame sequences only and misses some clones. Where compared with another copy, unresolved V genes explain less than half of these, and the others have no known cause. The V and J calls and clone size were taken over from that table, and D and trimming were inferred from the DNA. The sample profile shows about 290,000 clones; 75% to 90% of them were found once. The ten largest account for approximately 4.6% of the sample.

Collaborating institutions collected whole blood in K2EDTA tubes following their own protocols. For TCRbeta analysis, collaborator samples were shipped as frozen whole blood, as isolated PBMCs, or as DNA extracted from either sample type. What the work shows at the level of the full study, not this receptor alone: The amount of clinical and demographic metadata varied by source and participant and was provided uncurated.

V loses 0 bases at its end and J loses 1 base; junction bases beyond the gene matches: 20. Reading the germline V gene (reference sequence) gives CDR1 LGHDT and CDR2 YNNKEL. Spanning cysteine to phenylalanine, the CDR3 consists of 22 amino acids. Of the read, only the CDR3 DNA is kept; its 66 bases are in frame from base 1. This clonotype was obtained from a man aged 40-55 years with acute or convalescent COVID-19. The material sequenced was peripheral blood. The chain is assembled from TRBV3-1 (or the pseudogene TRBV3-2) and TRBJ1-3, and TRBD1 matches 8 of the central bases. The CDR3 amino acid sequence is: CASSQEWSNGKGQAASGNTIYF. The bases read TGTGCCAGCAGCCAAGAATGGTCCAATGGTAAGGGACAGGCGGCTTCTGGAAACACCATATATTTT.